The 8 T cell receptor beta chains listed next were all sequenced from one sample in a study of T cells after yellow fever vaccination. TCRdb re-analysed the 5' RACE reads in MiXCR, keeping a single row per CDR3 protein. The sample consists of fewer than 650,000 distinct CDR3 sequences, just over 20% of them appearing once. The specimen comprised PBMCs, sampled roughly 20 days after the first yellow fever vaccination. These receptors originate from a man aged 18 to 30 who received the YFV17D yellow fever vaccine.

Note on this clonotype: With a much larger clone just one base away, this may be a read error. This chain connects TRBV6-5 to TRBJ2-1; the D gene is possibly TRBD1 (5 bases). Germline V CDR1 and CDR2: MNHEY, SVGAGI. The V end was cut by 0 bases, the J end by 7 bases, with 13 bases between. The CDR3 contains 15 residues. The CDR3 sequence: CASSYSPRVRNEQFF. The CDR3 coding sequence is TGTGCCAGCAGTTACTCGCCCAGGGTTAGAAATGAGCAGTTCTTC.

A few counts support this clonotype. The chain uses TRBV29-1 and TRBJ1-5; a weak D match, TRBD1 (5 bases). V lost 4 bases, J lost 3 bases, and 10 bases lay in between. Germline V lookup: CDR1 SQVTM, CDR2 ANQGSEA. The CDR3 has 13 residues. The CDR3 is CSVVEGINQPQHF. The CDR3 DNA is TGCAGCGTTGTCGAGGGGATCAATCAGCCCCAGCATTTT.

The table lists this clonotype with a few counts. V gene TRBV7-2 combines with J gene TRBJ2-1; TRBD1 is a possible D gene (8 bases). CDR1 is SGHTA, CDR2 FQGNSA, per germline. Trimming cost V 3 bases and J 0 bases, with 30 bases left between them. CDR3 length: 22 amino acids. The DNA for the CDR3 is TGTGCCAGCAGCTTCCTGGGAGGGGGGACAGGACGAACCCTTAGCTCCTACAATGAGCAGTTCTTC. As protein: CASSFLGGGTGRTLSSYNEQFF. The full variable domain, with the rest looked up from reference TRBV7-2 and TRBJ2-1, is GAGVSQSPSNKVTEKGKDVELRCDPISGHTALYWYRQSLGQGLEFLIYFQGNSAPDKSGLPSDRFSAERTGGSVSTLTIQRTQQEDSAVYLCASSFLGGGTGRTLSSYNEQFFGPGTRLTVL.

The J gene is TRBJ2-7, the V gene TRBV4-3, with 7 nucleotides matching TRBD2. This CDR3 spans 16 amino acids. The germline gives CDR1 LGHNA, CDR2 YSLEER. Trimming took 0 bases from V and 0 from J; bases not matched to a gene: 5. CDR3 nucleotides: TGCGCCAGCAGCCAAGAACTACTAGCGAGCTCCTACGAGCAGTACTTC. It encodes CASSQELLASSYEQYF.

This clonotype was counted between two and nine times. The CDR3 DNA reads TGTGCCAGCAGCTTAGCGGGGGGAACGAGCTCCTACAATGAGCAGTTCTTC. Translated: CASSLAGGTSSYNEQFF. This sequence joins TRBV6-5 and TRBJ2-1, with TRBD2 identical over 10 bases. The CDR3 is 17 residues long. V lost 6 bases to trimming and J lost 0 bases; unmatched junction nucleotides: 8. Per germline, CDR1 MNHEY and CDR2 SVGAGI.

This sequence joins TRBV3-1 and TRBJ2-2, with unresolved D. Trimming stripped 4 bases from V and 8 bases from J, with 8 bases between. Germline values: CDR1 LGHDT, CDR2 YNNKEL (reference sequence). The CDR3 length is 12 residues. CDR3 protein: CASSRDLGELFF. In nucleotides, the CDR3 is TGTGCCAGCAGCCGCGACTTGGGGGAGCTGTTTTTT. Complete variable domain (other parts from reference TRBV3-1 and TRBJ2-2): DTAVSQTPKYLVTQMGNDKSIKCEQNLGHDTMYWYKQDSKKFLKIMFSYNNKELIINETVPNRFSPKSPDKAHLNLHINSLELGDSAVYFCASSRDLGELFFGEGSRLTVL.

This clonotype was recorded a few times. The rearrangement joins TRBV9 to TRBJ2-1, with D maybe TRBD2 (5 bases). V was trimmed by 0 bases and J by 2 bases, leaving 9 bases between them. The CDR3 length is 15 residues. CDR1 is SGDLS, CDR2 YYNGEE, per germline. Written as DNA, the CDR3 is TGTGCCAGCAGCGTAGAACAGACTACCTACAATGAGCAGTTCTTC. The encoded protein is CASSVEQTTYNEQFF. Together with reference TRBV9 and TRBJ2-1, the CDR3 gives the full variable domain: DSGVTQTPKHLITATGQRVTLRCSPRSGDLSVYWYQQSLDQGLQFLIQYYNGEERAKGNILERFSAQQFPDLHSELNLSSLELGDSALYFCASSVEQTTYNEQFFGPGTRLTVL.

The chain joins TRBV3-1 to TRBJ2-2; tentative D call: TRBD1 (7 bases). Germline assignment: CDR1 LGHDT and CDR2 YNNKEL (reference sequence). Trimming removed 4 bases from V and 9 bases from J, with 15 bases in between. The CDR3 length is 14 residues. The CDR3 DNA sequence: TGTGCCAGCAGCCCGCGGGACAGCCTGAGGGAGCTGTTTTTT. Translated, it gives CASSPRDSLRELFF.